These T cell receptor beta chains were read from a single sample in a study of regulatory T cells in long-lasting Graves disease. Using its own MiXCR run on the multiplex PCR reads, TCRdb lists one record per CDR3 protein. The sample includes about 470,000 distinct CDR3 sequences, around 15% seen only once; the top ten take roughly an eighth. In addition, the sample was reused for a study of T cells in Graves' hyperthyroidism and ophthalmopathy.

Sequenced material: peripheral blood mononuclear cells (PBMCs), taken at new diagnosis, from a patient treated with antithyroid drugs. These receptors originate from a man aged 40-49 years with Graves disease. The CDR3 runs from the conserved cysteine through the conserved F or W. Each record gives: V gene, J gene, D gene, clone size, CDR3 DNA, CDR3 protein. The D gene is left open where the match is weak. Clone size is given for some rows only: seen once, a few or many times, or a class if the clone is expanded.

TRBV6-1	TRBJ2-3	-	few	TGTGCCAGCGGGCCAATACGGGGGTCGAAGACAGATACGCAGTATTTT	CASGPIRGSKTDTQYF
TRBV18	TRBJ2-5	TRBD1	-	TGTGCCAGCTCACGAGGGACAGGGGACCCAGAGACCCAGTACTTC	CASSRGTGDPETQYF
TRBV12-3/TRBV12-4	TRBJ2-4	TRBD2	-	TGTGCCAGCAGTTCCCCAACCTCGGGGAGGGACATTCAGTACTTC	CASSSPTSGRDIQYF
TRBV5-6	TRBJ2-1	-	-	TGTGCCAGCAGCTTAGCAGGGAATTCCAATGAGCAGTTCTTC	CASSLAGNSNEQFF
TRBV20-1	TRBJ2-1	TRBD2	many	TGCAGTGGCTCTAGCGGTAGCCCGGGGGAGCAGTTCTTC	CSGSSGSPGEQFF
TRBV10-2	TRBJ2-1	TRBD2	few	TGCGCCAGCAGCCCCGGGGGAGGGAACCAGTTCTTC	CASSPGGGNQFF
TRBV7-2	TRBJ2-3	TRBD1	many	TGTGCCAGCAGCCCCATGGGACAGGGGTTAGATACGCAGTATTTT	CASSPMGQGLDTQYF
TRBV7-6	TRBJ2-3	TRBD2	many	TGTGCCAGCACCCCTTCGCTAGCGGGAGCGGGTACGCAGTATTTT	CASTPSLAGAGTQYF
TRBV24-1	TRBJ2-2	-	-	TGTGCCACCAGTGATTTCCAGGGGGTGAGCGGGAGTGAGACCGGGGAGCTGTTTTTT	CATSDFQGVSGSETGELFF
TRBV7-9	TRBJ2-3	TRBD1	many	TGTGCCAGCAGTCGGACAGGGGTGGATACGCAGTATTTT	CASSRTGVDTQYF
TRBV6-1	TRBJ2-7	-	many	TGTGCCACCTGGGGCCCGTCGGCAAGGGGGATCTACGAGCAGTACTTC	CATWGPSARGIYEQYF
TRBV19	TRBJ2-1	-	-	TGTGCCAGTAGTATCCGGGGTTCCAATGAGCAGTTCTTC	CASSIRGSNEQFF
TRBV29-1	TRBJ2-2	TRBD1	-	TGCAGCGTGGGGGACAGGACCAACACCGGGGGGCTGTTTTTT	CSVGDRTNTGGLFF
TRBV6-2/TRBV6-3	TRBJ2-1	-	many	TGTGCCAGCAGAGACGTCAATGAGCAGTTCTTC	CASRDVNEQFF
TRBV6-1	TRBJ2-5	TRBD2	few	TGTGCCAGCAGCTTACACACCGGGACTACACAAGAGACCCAGTACTTC	CASSLHTGTTQETQYF
TRBV15	TRBJ2-1	-	many	TGTGCCACCAGCAGAGATCATCTAGCTCTTTCCTACAATGAGCAGTTCTTC	CATSRDHLALSYNEQFF
TRBV18	TRBJ2-3	-	-	TGTGCCAGCTCACCACCTGAGAGCGGGACAAGCACAGATACGCAGTATTTT	CASSPPESGTSTDTQYF
TRBV27	TRBJ2-7	-	many	TGTGCCAGCAGTTTCGACCCAACCTACGAGCAGTACTTC	CASSFDPTYEQYF
TRBV3-1	TRBJ2-3	-	many	TGTGCCAGCAGCCCCTTAGCAGATACGCAGTATTTT	CASSPLADTQYF
TRBV5-8	TRBJ2-3	-	many	TGTGCCAGCAGGGTCGGGACAATTAGCACAGATACGCAGTATTTT	CASRVGTISTDTQYF
TRBV20-1	TRBJ2-2	-	-	TGCAGTGCCCAAACCTCATCGGCCGGGGAGCTGTTTTTT	CSAQTSSAGELFF
TRBV6-4	TRBJ1-1	TRBD1	many	TGTGCCAGCAGATCTACAGGGGGCTCTGAAGCTTTCTTT	CASRSTGGSEAFF
TRBV6-2/TRBV6-3	TRBJ1-2	-	few	TGTGCCAGCAGTTACTCGGGGCAGGGTGGCTATGGCTACACCTTC	CASSYSGQGGYGYTF
TRBV3-1	TRBJ2-7	TRBD2	many	TGTGCCACCACTAGCGGGACGCTACGAGAGCAGTACTTC	CATTSGTLREQYF
TRBV11-2	TRBJ2-4	-	-	TGTGCCAGCAGCCCCCTTATTTCCAGATTCATTCAGTACTTC	CASSPLISRFIQYF
TRBV3-1	TRBJ2-7	TRBD2	many	TGTGCCAGCAGCCAAGATGAAGGGACTAGCTTCTCCTACGAGCAGTACTTC	CASSQDEGTSFSYEQYF